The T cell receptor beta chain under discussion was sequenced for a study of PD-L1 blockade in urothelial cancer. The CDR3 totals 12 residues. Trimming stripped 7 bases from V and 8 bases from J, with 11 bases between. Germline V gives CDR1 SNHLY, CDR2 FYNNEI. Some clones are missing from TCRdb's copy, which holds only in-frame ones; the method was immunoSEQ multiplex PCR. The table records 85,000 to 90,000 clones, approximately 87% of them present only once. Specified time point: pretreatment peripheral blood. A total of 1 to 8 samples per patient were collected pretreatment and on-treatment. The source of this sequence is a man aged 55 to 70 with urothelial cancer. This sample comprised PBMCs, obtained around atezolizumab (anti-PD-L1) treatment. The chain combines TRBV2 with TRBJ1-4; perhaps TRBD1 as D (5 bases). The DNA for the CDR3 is TGTGCCAGCACCAGGGTTGGGGAAAAACTGTTTTTT. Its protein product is CASTRVGEKLFF.